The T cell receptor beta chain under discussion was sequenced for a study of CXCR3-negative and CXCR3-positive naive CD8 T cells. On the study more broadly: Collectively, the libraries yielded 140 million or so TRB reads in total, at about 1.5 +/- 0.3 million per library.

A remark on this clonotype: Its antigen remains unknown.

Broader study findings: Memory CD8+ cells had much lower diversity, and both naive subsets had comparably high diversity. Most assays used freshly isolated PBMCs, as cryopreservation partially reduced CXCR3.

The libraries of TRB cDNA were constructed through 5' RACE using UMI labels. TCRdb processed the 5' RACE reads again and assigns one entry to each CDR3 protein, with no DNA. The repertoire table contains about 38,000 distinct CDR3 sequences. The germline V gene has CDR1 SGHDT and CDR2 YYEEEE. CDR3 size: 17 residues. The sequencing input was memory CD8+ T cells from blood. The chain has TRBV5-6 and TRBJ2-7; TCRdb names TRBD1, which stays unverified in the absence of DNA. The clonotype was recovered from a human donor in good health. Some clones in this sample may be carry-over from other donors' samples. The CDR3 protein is CASSLRGPYAFAYEQYF. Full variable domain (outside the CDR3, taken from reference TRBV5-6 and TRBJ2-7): DAGVTQSPTHLIKTRGQQVTLRCSPKSGHDTVSWYQQALGQGPQFIFQYYEEEERQRGNFPDRFSGHQFPNYSSELNVNALLLGDSALYLCASSLRGPYAFAYEQYFGPGTRLTVT.